This is a list of T cell receptor beta chains from one sample in a study of T-cell reconstitution after alpha-beta-depleted transplantation in children. TCRdb analysed the PCR reads with MiXCR anew, one entry per CDR3 protein. The table has 300,000 to 400,000 distinct CDR3 sequences, 15% to 20% seen once; the top ten hold just over 40%. The material sequenced was PBMCs, mostly from graft donor cells, taken 360 days after TCRalphabeta/CD19-depleted stem cell transplant. The receptors here all came from a male patient aged 2 to 10 who had a stem cell transplant for acute lymphoblastic leukemia, so the T cells may come from the graft donor. CDR3s include the opening cysteine and the closing phenylalanine or tryptophan. The D gene is left open where the match is weak. Rows give clone size only sometimes, using once, few, many, or a class for an expanded clone.

V gene,J gene,clone size,D gene,CDR3 DNA,CDR3 protein
TRBV6-2/TRBV6-3,TRBJ2-1,few,-,TGTGCCAGCAAGGCGAGTTCCTACAATGAGCAGTTCTTC,CASKASSYNEQFF
TRBV9,TRBJ2-4,many,-,TGTGCCAGCAGCGTCAGGGGTAATGCCAAAAACATTCAGTACTTC,CASSVRGNAKNIQYF
TRBV28,TRBJ2-1,many,TRBD2,TGTGCCAGCAGTCCAGGACTAGCGGGAGGGATGCCGTTCTTC,CASSPGLAGGMPFF
TRBV4-1,TRBJ2-3,many,TRBD1,TGCGCCAGCAGCTTCCAGGGGGCTCCCACAGATACGCAGTATTTT,CASSFQGAPTDTQYF
TRBV5-1,TRBJ1-4,-,TRBD1,TGCGCCAGCAGCCCCGACAGGGCCGAGGAAAAACTGTTTTTT,CASSPDRAEEKLFF
TRBV6-2/TRBV6-3,TRBJ2-7,-,-,TGTGCCAGCAGTTACTACGGGACCGTTTCCTACGAGCAGTACTTC,CASSYYGTVSYEQYF
TRBV5-6,TRBJ1-2,few,-,TGTGCCAGCAGCTTCGACGGGATGAACTATGGCTACACCTTC,CASSFDGMNYGYTF
TRBV5-1,TRBJ2-3,few,TRBD2,TGCGCCAGCAGTTCTTCCACCCAGACTAGCGGGAGAACAGATACGCAGTATTTT,CASSSSTQTSGRTDTQYF
TRBV12-3/TRBV12-4,TRBJ1-4,few,-,TGTGCCAGCAGTTTAGCGGGGCAGGGGTACGAAAAACTGTTTTTT,CASSLAGQGYEKLFF
TRBV20-1,TRBJ2-1,-,TRBD2,TGCAGTGCTAGAGACCCTTCGGGGGACTATCAATACAATGAGCAGTTCTTC,CSARDPSGDYQYNEQFF
TRBV7-7,TRBJ2-3,-,TRBD2,TGTGCTAGCAGCCTTTCGGGAGGGCCTTCAGATACGCAGTATTTT,CASSLSGGPSDTQYF
TRBV25-1,TRBJ2-7,few,TRBD2,TGTGCCAGCAGTAGAGCGGGGACCCCTCGAGAGCAGTACTTC,CASSRAGTPREQYF
TRBV7-2,TRBJ2-5,many,TRBD1,TGTGCCAGCAGCTTAGTAGGACAGGCGGGTGGGACCCAGTACTTC,CASSLVGQAGGTQYF
TRBV12-3/TRBV12-4,TRBJ2-1,-,-,TGTGCCAGCACCCCTAGGCGCCTCTACAATGAGCAGTTCTTC,CASTPRRLYNEQFF
TRBV12-3/TRBV12-4,TRBJ2-2,-,TRBD2,TGTGCCAGCAGTTTCTTCGAGAAAGCGGGAGGGCCGAACACCGGGGAGCTGTTTTTT,CASSFFEKAGGPNTGELFF